Listed here are 9 T cell receptor beta chains from one sample, sequenced in a study of early T cells in non-severe SARS-CoV-2 infection. MiXCR, applied by TCRdb to the 5' RACE reads, yields one record per CDR3 protein. The table has about 81,000 distinct CDR3 sequences, approximately 6% seen once. Input material: whole blood. The receptors here all came from an adult who was a healthcare worker with PCR-confirmed SARS-CoV-2 infection or an uninfected control (not recorded which).

The V call is TRBV7-9, the J call TRBJ2-3; D not certain. Deletions cut 5 bases from V and 2 bases from J, with 14 bases between. Germline CDR1 is SEHNR and CDR2 is FQNEAQ (reference sequence). The CDR3 contains 15 residues. In nucleotides, the CDR3 is TGTGCCAGCAGCGCCAAAGGCGCAGCCACAGATACGCAGTATTTT. Its protein is CASSAKGAATDTQYF.

The J gene is TRBJ1-1, the V gene TRBV18; D perhaps matches TRBD1 (5 bases). The CDR3 is 14 residues long. V was trimmed by 3 bases and J by 4 bases, leaving 12 bases between them. The germline gives CDR1 KGHSH, CDR2 LQKENI. The CDR3 reads CASSPYDSGTEAFF. DNA of the CDR3: TGTGCCAGCTCACCGTACGACAGTGGCACTGAAGCTTTCTTT.

This clonotype was detected ten times or more. This rearrangement joins TRBV28 to TRBJ2-1, with D perhaps matching TRBD2 (5 bases). The length of the CDR3 is 14 residues. CDR1 and CDR2 from the germline V gene are MDHEN and SYDVKM. Trimming stripped 6 bases from V and 8 bases from J, with 17 bases between. In DNA form, the CDR3 reads TGTGCCAGCAGGTCAAGCGGAGCCGTGTATGAGCAGTTCTTC. Its translation is CASRSSGAVYEQFF.

The CDR3 DNA reads as TGTGCCAGCAGCGTAGATCCACAGCCGAGCTACGAGCAGTACTTC. Translation gives CASSVDPQPSYEQYF. The chain combines TRBV9 with TRBJ2-7; no clear D gene. The germline V gene has CDR1 SGDLS and CDR2 YYNGEE. CDR3 length equals 15 residues. V lost 0 bases and J lost 3, with 13 bases in between.

This clonotype was recorded at least ten times. The chain links TRBV4-1 to TRBJ1-2; D remains ambiguous. The CDR3 consists of 14 residues. The germline V and J ends were trimmed by 1 base and 4 bases, with 10 bases remaining between them. CDR1 is MGHRA and CDR2 is YSYEKL in the germline V gene. CDR3 sequence: CASSQASAIYGYTF. The CDR3 DNA reads TGCGCCAGCAGCCAAGCATCAGCGATCTATGGCTACACCTTC.

This chain joins TRBV5-6 and TRBJ1-2, with D hard to call. Per germline, CDR1 SGHDT and CDR2 YYEEEE. The CDR3 is made up of 19 amino acids. V shed 0 bases and J shed 4 bases, with 25 bases lying between them. As DNA, the CDR3 is TGTGCCAGCAGCTTGGTAAGACTTGGAGCAACGGATCGGTTCTATGGCTACACCTTC. As protein: CASSLVRLGATDRFYGYTF.

This clonotype was seen repeatedly, ten times or more. The J gene is TRBJ2-1, the V gene TRBV3-1; 14 bases line up with TRBD2. Germline V CDR1 and CDR2: LGHDT, YNNKEL (reference sequence). This CDR3 spans 17 amino acids. V shed 2 bases and J 5 bases; nucleotides not matched to a gene: 5. The CDR3 here is CASSQQGLAGVDNEQFF. As DNA, the CDR3 is TGTGCCAGCAGCCAACAGGGACTAGCGGGAGTGGACAATGAGCAGTTCTTC.

At least ten counts were recorded for this clonotype. In nucleotides, the CDR3 is TGTGCCAGCAGTCCAGACTCGGGACAGGGTAACACTGAAGCTTTCTTT. Translation gives CASSPDSGQGNTEAFF. The chain is built from TRBV6-5 and TRBJ1-1, with 9 bases matching TRBD1. From germline, CDR1 is MNHEY and CDR2 SVGAGI. Trimming took 5 bases from V and 2 from J; bases not matched to a gene: 9. The CDR3 totals 16 residues.

This CDR3 is CASSLFGSPLHF. As DNA, the CDR3 is TGTGCCAGCAGCTTATTCGGTTCACCCCTCCACTTT. The V gene is TRBV11-2, the J gene TRBJ1-6, with D uncertain. There are 12 residues in the CDR3. V was clipped by 2 bases and J by 9 bases, with 5 bases between them. CDR1 is SGHAT, CDR2 FQNNGV, per germline.